The text below deals with one T cell receptor beta chain. Per the original methods: From reference gene primer amplification, estimates of nucleated cell counts were derived. The repertoire was sequenced with immunoSEQ multiplex PCR; TCRdb's copy has only in-frame clones and lacks some. Clonal size and the V and J genes are those of that table, whereas D and trimming came from the DNA. The sample lists 190,000 or so clones, 86% occurring once. The data originate from a study of blood T cell repertoires in COVID-19. Study-level background: Specimens from acute and convalescent COVID-19 originated in the United States, Italy and Spain. The cDNA or gDNA used as material had been derived from T cells, B-cell-depleted T cells, or PBMCs.

The germline V gene has CDR1 SGHRS and CDR2 YFSETQ. This CDR3 has 19 residues. V trimming: 0 bases; J trimming: 7 bases; junction bases outside the gene matches: 13. The TCR sequence derives from a woman in her 70s with acute or convalescent COVID-19. The chain uses TRBV5-1 and TRBJ1-6; 10 bases are a match to TRBD1. Sequencing was done on a sample of peripheral blood. This chain's CDR3 is CASSLVLPGTGDRNSPLHF. CDR3 nucleotides: TGCGCCAGCAGCTTGGTCCTCCCCGGGACAGGGGATAGGAATTCACCCCTCCACTTT. The full variable domain, rest sourced from reference TRBV5-1 and TRBJ1-6, is KAGVTQTPRYLIKTRGQQVTLSCSPISGHRSVSWYQQTPGQGLQFLFEYFSETQRNKGNFPGRFSGRQFSNSRSEMNVSTLELGDSALYLCASSLVLPGTGDRNSPLHFGNGTRLTVT.